The 17 T cell receptor beta chains presented below share a single source sample, sequenced in a study of T cell repertoires in cytomegalovirus infection. TCRdb reprocessed the reads with MiXCR, giving one entry per CDR3 protein. The sample has 250,000 to 300,000 distinct CDR3 sequences, around 15% seen once; the top ten hold around 9.5%. The material sequenced was PBMCs. Source of these receptors: a human donor in good health (CMV status not recorded). Some clones in this sample may be carry-over from other donors' samples.

This clonotype was found many times. This sequence joins TRBV25-1 and TRBJ2-5; perhaps TRBD1 as D (6 bases). Germline CDR1 and CDR2: MGHDK and SYGVNS. Between the trimmed V and J ends, which lost 5 bases and 1 base, there was a span of 11 bases. CDR3 length: 14 amino acids. For the CDR3, the DNA is TGTGCCAGCAGTCCAGGGGTCCTCCAAGAGACCCAGTACTTC. The encoded protein is CASSPGVLQETQYF.

This clonotype was counted many times. This chain uses TRBV7-9 with TRBJ2-5, with D maybe TRBD2 (6 bases). The germline V gene encodes CDR1 SEHNR and CDR2 FQNEAQ (reference sequence). The V end lost 3 bases, the J end lost 5 bases, and 19 bases lay between the germline ends. This CDR3 comprises 16 residues. The DNA of the CDR3 is TGTGCCAGCAGCTTGGGTAGCGGTCAAAGACGGGAGACCCAGTACTTC. As protein: CASSLGSGQRRETQYF.

This clonotype was seen ten or more times. This chain joins TRBV7-6 and TRBJ1-5, with 10 positions matching TRBD1. The CDR3 runs to 15 residues. The germline V gene has CDR1 SGHVS and CDR2 FNYEAQ. Trimming cost V 5 bases and J 6 bases; bases outside gene matches: 7. CDR3 loop: CASSPGTGEVQPQHF. DNA of the CDR3: TGTGCCAGCAGCCCCGGGACAGGGGAAGTTCAGCCCCAGCATTTT.

The genes are TRBV2 and TRBJ1-1; no clear D gene. Germline CDR1 reads SNHLY; CDR2 reads FYNNEI. Trimming left V 7 bases short and J 11 bases short, with 11 bases between. The CDR3 loop spans 10 amino acids. The CDR3 DNA reads TGTGCCAGCATTCCCCGACCGGCTTTCTTT. This gives the protein CASIPRPAFF.

Only a few counts were recorded for this clonotype. This chain links TRBV5-5 with TRBJ2-1, with D uncertain. CDR1 and CDR2 (germline): SGHKS, YYEKEE (reference sequence). Deletions cut 4 bases from V and 8 bases from J, with 10 bases between. CDR3 length: 12 residues. The CDR3 DNA follows: TGTGCCAGCAGCCTACAAGGTCATGAGCAGTTCTTC. As protein: CASSLQGHEQFF.

The table lists this clonotype with many counts. The junction departs from germline at one end; a sequencing error may be responsible. J is TRBJ2-3 and V is TRBV7-7; 7 positions agree with TRBD2. Germline assignment: CDR1 SSHAT and CDR2 FNYEAQ (reference sequence). CDR3 length: 17 residues. Written as DNA, the CDR3 is TGTGCTAGCAGCCCGAGGCAGCGGGGTGCAATACCGGATACGCAGTATTTT. Translating it yields CASSPRQRGAIPDTQYF.

V usage is TRBV29-1 and J usage is TRBJ1-2; D not certain. V was cut by 0 bases and J by 6 bases, with 14 bases left in between. This CDR3 has 14 amino acids. Germline CDR1 is SQVTM and CDR2 is ANQGSEA. The CDR3 is CSVEELGFLNGYTF. The CDR3 nucleotides read TGCAGCGTTGAAGAGTTAGGGTTCCTGAATGGCTACACCTTC.

As concerns this clonotype: This may be a read error, as it is one base from a much larger clone. The chain employs TRBV20-1 and TRBJ1-1; a weak D match, TRBD1 (5 bases). Germline V CDR1 and CDR2: DFQATT, SNEGSKA (reference sequence). CDR3 size: 14 residues. The CDR3, as DNA: TGCAGTGCTCAAAGGGATGGGGGTAACACTAAAGCTTTCTTT. This encodes CSAQRDGGNTKAFF.

This clonotype was seen at least ten times. V and J are TRBV28 and TRBJ2-7; D not resolved. Germline assignment: CDR1 MDHEN and CDR2 SYDVKM. The CDR3 totals 9 residues. V was pared by 9 bases and J by 2 bases, with 2 bases between. The CDR3 reads CARTYEQYF. The CDR3 DNA is TGTGCCAGGACCTACGAGCAGTACTTC.

The gene calls are TRBV3-1 and TRBJ2-1, with TRBD2 matching over 10 bases. Germline V gene sequence: CDR1 LGHDT, CDR2 YNNKEL (reference sequence). The CDR3 spans 12 residues. V was clipped by 4 bases and J by 14 bases; unmatched bases: 5. CDR3 bases: TGTGCCAGCAGCCTTAGGACTAGCGGCGAGTTCTTC. Translation: CASSLRTSGEFF.

This clonotype was counted only a few times. The V call is TRBV6-2 or TRBV6-3, the J call TRBJ2-7; D gene ambiguous. From germline, CDR1 is MNHEY and CDR2 SVGEGT. CDR3 size: 14 residues. The V and J ends lost 0 bases and 0 bases respectively, with 6 bases between them. Here the CDR3 DNA reads TGTGCCAGCAGTTACTCACAGAGCTCCTACGAGCAGTACTTC. Its protein is CASSYSQSSYEQYF.

The rearrangement uses TRBV20-1 and TRBJ1-1; no clear D. The germline V and J ends were trimmed by 1 base and 6 bases, with 12 bases remaining between them. The CDR3 is 13 residues long. CDR1 is DFQATT, CDR2 SNEGSKA, per germline (reference sequence). Written as DNA, the CDR3 is TGCAGTGCTAGAGGTGGGGATTCATCTGAAGCTTTCTTT. Its protein product is CSARGGDSSEAFF.

This clonotype was detected only a few times. The J gene is TRBJ1-6, the V gene TRBV20-1; 8 bases fit TRBD1. The length of the CDR3 is 17 residues. The V segment lost 0 bases and the J segment 9 bases; nucleotides outside the gene matches: 13. The germline V gene has CDR1 DFQATT and CDR2 SNEGSKA (reference sequence). The CDR3 sequence: CSARDSGVGTGGSPLHF. For the CDR3, the DNA is TGCAGTGCTAGAGATTCAGGAGTGGGCACAGGGGGTTCACCCCTCCACTTT.

This clonotype was detected only a few times. The rearrangement uses TRBV29-1 and TRBJ1-1; tentative D call: TRBD1 (5 bases). This CDR3 is 12 amino acids long. Germline loops: CDR1 SQVTM, CDR2 ANQGSEA. Trimming took 8 bases from V and 4 from J, leaving 14 bases between them. CDR3 protein: CSTGMGGTEAFF. CDR3 DNA sequence: TGCAGCACCGGGATGGGGGGCACTGAAGCTTTCTTT.

This clonotype was counted many times. This rearrangement joins TRBV20-1 to TRBJ2-5, with 11 bases lining up with TRBD2. V shed 1 base, J shed 4 bases, and the junction held 2 bases outside the gene matches. Germline V gene data show CDR1 as DFQATT and CDR2 as SNEGSKA (reference sequence). CDR3 size: 14 residues. This chain's CDR3 is CSARVAGGRETQYF. In nucleotides, the CDR3 is TGCAGTGCTAGAGTAGCGGGAGGGCGAGAGACCCAGTACTTC.

This clonotype was recorded at least ten times. V is TRBV7-2 and J is TRBJ1-1; D is uncertain. CDR3 length equals 15 residues. V shed 5 bases and J shed 3 bases, with 16 bases lying between them. Germline V gives CDR1 SGHTA, CDR2 FQGNSA. The CDR3 sequence: CASSPRVVGYTEAFF. Written as DNA, the CDR3 is TGTGCCAGCAGCCCTAGGGTGGTAGGTTACACTGAAGCTTTCTTT.

This clonotype came up many times. The V and J genes are TRBV6-1 and TRBJ2-2; weak D call: TRBD1 (5 bases). There are 15 residues in the CDR3. V was shortened by 3 bases and J by 4 bases, with 12 bases between the two germline ends. The V gene's germline CDR1 is MNHNS and CDR2 SASEGT. The chain's CDR3 is CASSDGRDVTGELFF. CDR3 nucleotide sequence: TGTGCCAGCAGTGACGGCAGGGATGTCACCGGGGAGCTGTTTTTT.